This TCR beta chain was documented in a study of blood T cells in healthy people across ages. As for the study in general: With template switching, about one barcoded beta molecule was captured per two T cells.

A second PCR of about 6 to 11 cycles used a sample-barcoded 5' primer and a J-beta primer mix. At least 2.5 million CDR3-containing paired-end reads were obtained per sample. TCRdb analysed the 5' RACE reads with MiXCR anew, one entry per CDR3 protein. The table lists about 1.7 million distinct CDR3 sequences, about 30% of them singletons. Germline CDR1 is LGHNA and CDR2 is YNFKEQ. There are 17 residues in the CDR3. The V end lost 1 base, the J end lost 5 bases, and 20 bases lay between the germline ends. The sample holds a few counts of this clonotype. This TCR came from a woman under 40 in good health. This chain uses TRBV4-2 with TRBJ1-1; a weak D match, TRBD1 (5 bases). The specimen sequenced was blood. The CDR3 DNA reads as TGTGCCAGCAGCCAAGGTTCCGGGGGAGAGTACGATACTGAAGCTTTCTTT. Translation: CASSQGSGGEYDTEAFF.